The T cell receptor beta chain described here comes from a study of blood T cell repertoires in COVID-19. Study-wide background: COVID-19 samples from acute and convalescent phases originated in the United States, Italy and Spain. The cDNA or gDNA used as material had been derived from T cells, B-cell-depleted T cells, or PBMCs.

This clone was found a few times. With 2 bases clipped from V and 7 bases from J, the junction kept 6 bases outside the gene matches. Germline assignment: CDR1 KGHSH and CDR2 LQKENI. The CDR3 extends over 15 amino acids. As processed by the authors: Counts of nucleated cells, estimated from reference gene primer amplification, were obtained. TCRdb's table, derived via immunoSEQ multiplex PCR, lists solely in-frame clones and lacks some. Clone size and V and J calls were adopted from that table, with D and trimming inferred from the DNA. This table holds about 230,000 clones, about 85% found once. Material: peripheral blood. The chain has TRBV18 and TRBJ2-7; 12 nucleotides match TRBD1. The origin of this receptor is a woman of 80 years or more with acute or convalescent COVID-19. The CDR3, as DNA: TGTGCCAGCTCACCAGCGGGACAGGGGGCAGGGGAGCAGTACTTC. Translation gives CASSPAGQGAGEQYF.